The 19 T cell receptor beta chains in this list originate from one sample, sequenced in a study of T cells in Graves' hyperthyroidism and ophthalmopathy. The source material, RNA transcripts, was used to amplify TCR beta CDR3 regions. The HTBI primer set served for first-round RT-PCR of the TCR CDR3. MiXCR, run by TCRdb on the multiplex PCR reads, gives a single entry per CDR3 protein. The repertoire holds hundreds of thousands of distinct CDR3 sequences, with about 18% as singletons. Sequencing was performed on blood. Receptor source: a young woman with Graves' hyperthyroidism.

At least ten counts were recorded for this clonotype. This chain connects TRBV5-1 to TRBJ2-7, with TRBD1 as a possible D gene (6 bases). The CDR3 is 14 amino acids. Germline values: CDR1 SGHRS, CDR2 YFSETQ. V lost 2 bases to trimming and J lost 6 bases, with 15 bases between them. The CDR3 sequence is CASSFRGRAGEQYF. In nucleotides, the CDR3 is TGCGCCAGCAGCTTCAGGGGCAGGGCCGGCGAGCAGTACTTC.

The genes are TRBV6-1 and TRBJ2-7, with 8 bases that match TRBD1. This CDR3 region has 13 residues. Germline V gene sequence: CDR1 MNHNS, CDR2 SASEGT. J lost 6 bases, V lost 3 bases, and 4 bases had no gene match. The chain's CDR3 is CASSDETGVEQYF. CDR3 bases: TGTGCCAGCAGTGACGAGACAGGGGTCGAGCAGTACTTC.

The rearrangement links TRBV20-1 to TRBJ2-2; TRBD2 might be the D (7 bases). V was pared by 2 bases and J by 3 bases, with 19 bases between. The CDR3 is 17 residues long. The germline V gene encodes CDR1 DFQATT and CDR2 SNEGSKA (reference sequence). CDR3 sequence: CSARPTYGGRYTGELFF. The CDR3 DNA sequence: TGCAGTGCTAGACCCACATACGGGGGGCGATACACCGGGGAGCTGTTTTTT.

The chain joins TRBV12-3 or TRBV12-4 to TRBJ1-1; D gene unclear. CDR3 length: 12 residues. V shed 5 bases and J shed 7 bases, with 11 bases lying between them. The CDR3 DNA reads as TGTGCCAGCAGTCCCAGTGAGGTTGAAGCTTTCTTT. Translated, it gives CASSPSEVEAFF.

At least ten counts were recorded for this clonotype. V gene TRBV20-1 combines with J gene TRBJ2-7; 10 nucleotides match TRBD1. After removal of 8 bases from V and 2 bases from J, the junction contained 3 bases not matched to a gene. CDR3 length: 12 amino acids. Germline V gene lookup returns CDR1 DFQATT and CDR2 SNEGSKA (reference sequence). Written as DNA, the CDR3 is TGCAGTTTTGGACAGGGGGCCTACGAGCAGTACTTC. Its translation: CSFGQGAYEQYF.

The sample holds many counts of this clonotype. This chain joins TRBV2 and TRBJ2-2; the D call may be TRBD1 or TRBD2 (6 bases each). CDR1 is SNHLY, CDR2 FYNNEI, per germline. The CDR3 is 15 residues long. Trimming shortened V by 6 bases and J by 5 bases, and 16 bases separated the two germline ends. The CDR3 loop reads CASSESEGGTGELFF. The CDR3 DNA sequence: TGTGCCAGCAGCGAGTCTGAGGGGGGAACCGGGGAGCTGTTTTTT.

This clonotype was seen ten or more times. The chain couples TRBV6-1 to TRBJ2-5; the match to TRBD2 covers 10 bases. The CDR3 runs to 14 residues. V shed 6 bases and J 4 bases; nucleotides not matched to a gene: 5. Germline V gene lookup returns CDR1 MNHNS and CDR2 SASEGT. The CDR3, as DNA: TGTGCCAGCAGCACCGGGACTAGCGTAGAGACCCAGTACTTC. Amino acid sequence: CASSTGTSVETQYF.

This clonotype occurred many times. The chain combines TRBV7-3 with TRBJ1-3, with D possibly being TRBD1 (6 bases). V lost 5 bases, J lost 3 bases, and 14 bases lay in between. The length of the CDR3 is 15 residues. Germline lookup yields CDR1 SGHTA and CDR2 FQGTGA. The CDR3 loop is CASSQTGGSGNTIYF. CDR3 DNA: TGTGCCAGCAGCCAAACGGGGGGCAGTGGAAACACCATATATTTT.

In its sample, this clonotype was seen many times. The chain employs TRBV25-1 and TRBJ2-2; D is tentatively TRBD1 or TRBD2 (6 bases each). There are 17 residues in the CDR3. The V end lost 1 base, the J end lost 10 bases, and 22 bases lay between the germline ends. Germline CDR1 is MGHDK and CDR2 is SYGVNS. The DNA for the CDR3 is TGTGCCAGCAGTGAATTGGCAGGGAGAAGGGGGGAGGAGGAGCTGTTTTTT. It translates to CASSELAGRRGEEELFF.

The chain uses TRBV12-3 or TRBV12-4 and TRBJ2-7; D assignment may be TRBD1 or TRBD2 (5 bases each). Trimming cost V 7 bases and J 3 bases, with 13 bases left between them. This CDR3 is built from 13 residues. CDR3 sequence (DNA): TGTGCCAGCACCAGTTTGGGGGACTACGAGCAGTACTTC. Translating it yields CASTSLGDYEQYF.

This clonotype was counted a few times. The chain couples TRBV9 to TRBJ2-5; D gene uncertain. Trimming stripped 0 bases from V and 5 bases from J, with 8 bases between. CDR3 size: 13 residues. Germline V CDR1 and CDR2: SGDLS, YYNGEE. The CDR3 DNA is TGTGCCAGCAGCGTAGGGGGTGACGAGACCCAGTACTTC. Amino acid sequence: CASSVGGDETQYF.

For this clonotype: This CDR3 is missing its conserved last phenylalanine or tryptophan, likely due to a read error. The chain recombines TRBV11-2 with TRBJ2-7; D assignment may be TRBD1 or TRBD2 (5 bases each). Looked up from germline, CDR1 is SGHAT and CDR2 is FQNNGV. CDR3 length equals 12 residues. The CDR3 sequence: CASSLEGRRQYY. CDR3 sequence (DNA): TGTGCCAGTAGCTTAGAGGGGAGAAGGCAGTACTAC.

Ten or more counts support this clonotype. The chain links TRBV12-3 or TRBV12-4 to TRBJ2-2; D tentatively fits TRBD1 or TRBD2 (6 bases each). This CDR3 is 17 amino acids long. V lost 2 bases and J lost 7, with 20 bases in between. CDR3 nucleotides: TGTGCCAGCAGTTTACGGGGGCGTGGGAGGTCGGACGGGGAGCTGTTTTTT. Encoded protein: CASSLRGRGRSDGELFF.

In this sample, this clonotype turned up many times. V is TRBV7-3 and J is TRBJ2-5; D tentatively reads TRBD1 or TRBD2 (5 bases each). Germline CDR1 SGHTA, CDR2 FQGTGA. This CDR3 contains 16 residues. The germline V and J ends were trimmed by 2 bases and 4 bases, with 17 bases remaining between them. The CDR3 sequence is CASSLLGTLAGETQYF. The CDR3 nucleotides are TGTGCCAGCAGCTTACTTGGGACCTTAGCCGGAGAGACCCAGTACTTC.

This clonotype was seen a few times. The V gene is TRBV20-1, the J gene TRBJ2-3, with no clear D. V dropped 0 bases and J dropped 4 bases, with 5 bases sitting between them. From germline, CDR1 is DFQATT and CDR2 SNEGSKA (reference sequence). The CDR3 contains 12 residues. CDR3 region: CSARDRADTQYF. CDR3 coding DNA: TGCAGTGCTAGAGATAGGGCAGATACGCAGTATTTT.

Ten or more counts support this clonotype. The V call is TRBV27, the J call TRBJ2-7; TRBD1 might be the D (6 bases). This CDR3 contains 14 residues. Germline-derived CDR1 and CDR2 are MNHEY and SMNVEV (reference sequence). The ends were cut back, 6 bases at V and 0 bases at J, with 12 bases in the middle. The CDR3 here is CASSRQASSYEQYF. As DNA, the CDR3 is TGTGCCAGCAGCCGACAGGCGAGCTCCTACGAGCAGTACTTC.

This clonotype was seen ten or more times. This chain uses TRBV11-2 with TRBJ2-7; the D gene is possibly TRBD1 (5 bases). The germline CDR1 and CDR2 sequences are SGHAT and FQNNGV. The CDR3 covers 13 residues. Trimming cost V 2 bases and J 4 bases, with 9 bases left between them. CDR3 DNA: TGTGCCAGCAGCTTACGGGCAGGGTACGAGCAGTACTTC. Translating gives CASSLRAGYEQYF.

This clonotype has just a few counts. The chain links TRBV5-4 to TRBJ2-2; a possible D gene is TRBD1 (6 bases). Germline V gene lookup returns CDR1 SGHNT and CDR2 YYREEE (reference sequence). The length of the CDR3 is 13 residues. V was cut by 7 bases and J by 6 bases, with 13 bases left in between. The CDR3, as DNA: TGTGCCAGCCAACAGGGTGTAGCCGGGGAGCTGTTTTTT. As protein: CASQQGVAGELFF.

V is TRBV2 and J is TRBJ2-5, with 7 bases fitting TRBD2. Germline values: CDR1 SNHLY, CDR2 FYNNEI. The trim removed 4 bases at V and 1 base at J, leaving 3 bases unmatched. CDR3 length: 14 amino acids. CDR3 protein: CASSVTSVQETQYF. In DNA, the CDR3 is TGTGCCAGCAGTGTCACTAGCGTCCAAGAGACCCAGTACTTC.